Sequencing of this T cell receptor (beta chain) was carried out in a study of blood T cell repertoires in COVID-19. Study-level background: The analysed material was cDNA or gDNA that came from T cells, B-cell-depleted T cells, or PBMCs.

Assay used: immunoSEQ multiplex PCR; TCRdb lists only in-frame clones, some missing. The repertoire holds more than 85,000 clones, with 85% as singletons. The sequenced sample consisted of peripheral blood. This receptor was taken from a man in his fifties or sixties with acute or convalescent COVID-19.

CDR3: CATSIPLPRAGNEKLFF. The CDR3 DNA sequence: TGTGCCACCTCAATCCCCCTTCCGAGGGCTGGTAATGAAAAACTGTTTTTT. This chain links TRBV10-3 with TRBJ1-4; D unresolved. Germline V gene data show CDR1 as ENHRY and CDR2 as SYGVKD. The CDR3 consists of 17 residues. Trimming stripped 10 bases from V and 4 bases from J, with 25 bases between.